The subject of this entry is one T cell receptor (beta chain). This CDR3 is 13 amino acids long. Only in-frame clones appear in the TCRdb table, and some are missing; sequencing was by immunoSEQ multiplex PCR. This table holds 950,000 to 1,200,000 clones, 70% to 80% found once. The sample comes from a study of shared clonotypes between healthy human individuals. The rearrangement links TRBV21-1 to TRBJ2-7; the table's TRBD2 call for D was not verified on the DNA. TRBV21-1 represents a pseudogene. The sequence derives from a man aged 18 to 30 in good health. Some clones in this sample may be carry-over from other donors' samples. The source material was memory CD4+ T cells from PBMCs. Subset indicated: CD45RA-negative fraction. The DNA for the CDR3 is TGTGCCACCACCGGGCGGGAGGAGGGCGAGCAGTACTTC. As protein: CATTGREEGEQYF.